What follows describes a single T cell receptor beta chain. Antigen: not known. The CDR3 length is 15 residues. After removal of 6 bases from V and 8 bases from J, the junction contained 12 bases not matched to a gene. Per the germline V gene, CDR1 is ENHRY and CDR2 is SYGVKD. PCR amplification relied on 60 Vbeta primers (plus 13 Jbeta primers). Sequencing was performed with immunoSEQ multiplex PCR; in TCRdb, only in-frame clones are kept and a portion is missing. The table shows 55,000 to 70,000 clones, with 75% to 80% occurring only once. The sample comes from a study of cytomegalovirus exposure and HLA in healthy donors. Whole-study results and caveats: HLA-A and HLA-B allele assignments for most subjects were reportedly predicted accurately using TCR beta sequences.

Specimen: PBMCs. The receptor was isolated from a man aged 18 to 29 in good health and CMV-seropositive. The chain couples TRBV10-3 to TRBJ2-3, with 9 nucleotides matching TRBD1. CDR3 in amino acids: CAISLTGGPEGTQYF. CDR3 sequence (DNA): TGTGCCATCAGCCTTACAGGGGGCCCAGAGGGTACGCAGTATTTT.